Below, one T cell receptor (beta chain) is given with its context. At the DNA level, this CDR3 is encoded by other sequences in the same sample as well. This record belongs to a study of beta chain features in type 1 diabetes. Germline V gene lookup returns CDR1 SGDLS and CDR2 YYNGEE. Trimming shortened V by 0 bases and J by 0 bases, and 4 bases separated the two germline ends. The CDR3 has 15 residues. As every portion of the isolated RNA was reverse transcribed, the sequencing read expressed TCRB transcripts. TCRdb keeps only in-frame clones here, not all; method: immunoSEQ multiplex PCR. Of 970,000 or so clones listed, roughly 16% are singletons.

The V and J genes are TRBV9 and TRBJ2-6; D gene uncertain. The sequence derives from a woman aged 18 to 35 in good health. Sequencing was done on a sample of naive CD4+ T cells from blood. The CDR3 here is CASSVGLSGANVLTF. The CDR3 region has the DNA TGTGCCAGCAGCGTAGGACTCTCTGGGGCCAACGTCCTGACTTTC.